The 31 T cell receptor beta chains presented below share a single source sample, sequenced in a study of cytomegalovirus exposure and HLA in healthy donors. In the PCR, 60 Vbeta and 13 Jbeta primers were used. Clones were read by immunoSEQ multiplex PCR, and TCRdb kept only the in-frame ones, dropping some. The sample has about 300,000 clones; roughly 89% are singletons. The specimen was PBMCs. These receptors came from a man aged 40-49 years in good health and CMV-seropositive.

The V call is TRBV7-2, the J call TRBJ2-3; 7 bases line up with TRBD2. The CDR3 covers 15 residues. From germline, CDR1 is SGHTA and CDR2 FQGNSA. The V segment lost 3 bases and the J segment 4 bases; nucleotides outside the gene matches: 7. CDR3 coding DNA: TGTGCCAGCAGCTTGGGGGGGGAGAGGGCAGATACGCAGTATTTT. It codes for CASSLGGERADTQYF.

The sample holds one count of this clone. The J gene is TRBJ2-7, the V gene TRBV6-6; a possible D gene is TRBD1 (6 bases). Germline CDR1 MNHNY, CDR2 SVGAGI (reference sequence). V lost 3 bases and J 6 bases, leaving 12 bases between the germline ends. This CDR3 has 13 residues. DNA for the CDR3: TGTGCCAGCAGTTATCCCCAGGGGACCGAGCAGTACTTC. Its protein is CASSYPQGTEQYF.

This chain joins TRBV28 and TRBJ1-2; 7 bases fit TRBD1. V lost 6 bases to trimming and J lost 1 base; unmatched junction nucleotides: 11. The CDR3 length is 16 residues. CDR1 is MDHEN, CDR2 SYDVKM, per germline. CDR3 in DNA: TGTGCCAGCAGCCAAACAGGGGAAGGACTTAACTATGGCTACACCTTC. Its translation: CASSQTGEGLNYGYTF.

V is TRBV28 and J is TRBJ2-5; the match to TRBD2 covers 11 bases. Germline V gene lookup returns CDR1 MDHEN and CDR2 SYDVKM. CDR3 length: 17 amino acids. V shed 2 bases and J 3 bases; nucleotides not matched to a gene: 8. CDR3 nucleotides: TGTGCCAGCAGTTTAGGGGCGAGTAGCGGGAGGGAAGAGACCCAGTACTTC. This codes for CASSLGASSGREETQYF.

The chain uses TRBV30 and TRBJ2-1, with no clear D. Looked up from germline, CDR1 is GTSNPN and CDR2 is SVGIG (reference sequence). Trimming shortened V by 2 bases and J by 15 bases, and 14 bases separated the two germline ends. There are 11 residues in the CDR3. The CDR3 bases are TGTGCCTGGAGTCTGGCCGGCGGTCCGTTCTTC. Encoded protein: CAWSLAGGPFF.

The J gene is TRBJ1-3, the V gene TRBV7-3; D is possibly TRBD1 (6 bases). The ends were cut back, 6 bases at V and 1 base at J, with 7 bases in the middle. The CDR3 length is 13 residues. Germline V gene sequence: CDR1 SGHTA, CDR2 FQGTGA. The CDR3: CASSQGSGNTIYF. In DNA, the CDR3 is TGTGCCAGCAGTCAGGGGTCTGGAAACACCATATATTTT.

Comment on this clone: Lacking the conserved final phenylalanine or tryptophan, this CDR3 likely reflects a read error. This rearrangement joins TRBV4-3 to TRBJ2-7, with 10 bases matching TRBD2. Germline assignment: CDR1 LGHNA and CDR2 YSLEER. CDR3 length equals 20 residues. J was trimmed by 3 bases and V by 3 bases; bases with no gene match: 20. CDR3 DNA sequence: TGCGCCAGCAGCCACCGACACGGACCTAGCGGGAGCCCGGTCGACTACGAGCAGTACCTC. It translates to CASSHRHGPSGSPVDYEQYL.

This clone was seen only once. The rearrangement links TRBV18 to TRBJ1-1; maybe TRBD1 (5 bases). CDR1 KGHSH and CDR2 LQKENI come from the germline V gene. This CDR3 spans 12 amino acids. Trimming took 9 bases from V and 4 from J, leaving 12 bases between them. DNA for the CDR3: TGTGCCAGTTCAGCCGGGGGCACTGAAGCTTTCTTT. This translates into CASSAGGTEAFF.

The J gene is TRBJ2-7, the V gene TRBV7-9; 7 nucleotides agree with TRBD2. CDR3 size: 14 residues. Per germline, CDR1 SEHNR and CDR2 FQNEAQ (reference sequence). Germline trimming cut 5 bases from V and 5 bases from J; bases unmatched to any gene: 9. In DNA, the CDR3 is TGTGCCAGCAGCGACCTCGGGAGGTCCGACGAGCAGTACTTC. It encodes CASSDLGRSDEQYF.

DNA of the CDR3: TGTGCCAGCTCACTTACCGGGACAGGGGAGCACACTGAAGCTTTCTTT. Its translation is CASSLTGTGEHTEAFF. The chain has TRBV18 and TRBJ1-1; 10 positions agree with TRBD1. J was trimmed by 3 bases and V by 4 bases; bases with no gene match: 8. Germline loops: CDR1 KGHSH, CDR2 LQKENI. CDR3 length: 16 residues. The full variable domain, completed using reference TRBV18 and TRBJ1-1, is NAGVMQNPRHLVRRRGQEARLRCSPMKGHSHVYWYRQLPEEGLKFMVYLQKENIIDESGMPKERFSAEFPKEGPSILRIQQVVRGDSAAYFCASSLTGTGEHTEAFFGQGTRLTVV.

This chain uses TRBV21-1 with TRBJ2-5; whether TRBD2, the table's D call, matches the DNA was not checked. TRBV21-1 is flagged as a pseudogene. The CDR3 sequence is 9 residues long. CDR3: CASSRTQYF. CDR3 coding DNA: TGTGCCAGCAGCCGGACCCAGTACTTC.

V gene TRBV29-1 combines with J gene TRBJ2-3, with D maybe TRBD2 (6 bases). The V gene's germline CDR1 is SQVTM and CDR2 ANQGSEA. Trimming removed 6 bases from V and 1 base from J, with 14 bases in between. The CDR3 contains 14 residues. This chain's CDR3 is CSVRTIPGTDTQYF. Written as DNA, the CDR3 is TGCAGCGTCCGGACTATACCAGGCACAGATACGCAGTATTTT.

Only one count was recorded for this clone. The rearrangement links TRBV28 to TRBJ1-5, with 8 bases identical to TRBD1. The germline CDR1 and CDR2 sequences are MDHEN and SYDVKM. Trimming removed 4 bases from V and 5 bases from J; junction bases left unmatched: 4. The CDR3 loop spans 14 amino acids. This CDR3 is CASSWTGSYQPQHF. In DNA, the CDR3 is TGTGCCAGCAGTTGGACAGGGTCTTATCAGCCCCAGCATTTT.

The chain combines TRBV2 with TRBJ2-7; D ambiguous. Per germline, CDR1 SNHLY and CDR2 FYNNEI. This CDR3 is built from 14 residues. V lost 8 bases, J lost 3 bases, and 17 bases lay in between. The CDR3 reads CASVAVLGNYEQYF. Here the CDR3 DNA reads TGTGCCAGCGTCGCGGTCCTAGGCAACTACGAGCAGTACTTC.

This clone was detected only once. The CDR3, as DNA: TGCGCCAGCAGCCTCAGCGGGAGGGGGACAGATACGCAGTATTTT. Translating gives CASSLSGRGTDTQYF. The genes are TRBV5-1 and TRBJ2-3; TRBD2 aligns across 10 bases. The germline V gene has CDR1 SGHRS and CDR2 YFSETQ. The CDR3 is 15 residues long. V was clipped by 4 bases and J by 3 bases; unmatched bases: 5.

The rearrangement joins TRBV6-5 to TRBJ2-3; TRBD2 matches at 8 bases. Germline CDR1 is MNHEY and CDR2 is SVGAGI. V gave up 4 bases and J gave up 5 bases; unmatched junction bases: 11. CDR3 size: 16 residues. DNA for the CDR3: TGTGCCAGCAGTTCCGAGGGAGCGGGAGATGGAGATACGCAGTATTTT. Its protein product is CASSSEGAGDGDTQYF.

This chain uses TRBV28 with TRBJ1-3; D gene ambiguous. Per germline, CDR1 MDHEN and CDR2 SYDVKM. This CDR3 has 13 amino acids. V was cut by 6 bases and J by 3 bases, with 9 bases left in between. In nucleotides, the CDR3 is TGTGCCAGCAGGGAGGTTGGTGGAAACACCATATATTTT. As protein: CASREVGGNTIYF.

The genes are TRBV19 and TRBJ2-1; no clear D. This CDR3 is 13 amino acids long. V was pared by 3 bases and J by 5 bases, with 8 bases between. The germline V gene encodes CDR1 LNHDA and CDR2 SQIVND (reference sequence). The CDR3 reads CASSMILNNEQFF. CDR3 bases: TGTGCCAGTAGTATGATACTTAACAATGAGCAGTTCTTC.

A remark on this clone: The sample holds other DNA sequences that translate to the same CDR3. V gene TRBV4-1 combines with J gene TRBJ2-7; 8 bases fit TRBD1. CDR1 is MGHRA, CDR2 YSYEKL, per germline. The CDR3 runs 14 residues. The J segment lost 2 bases and the V segment lost 4 bases, leaving 4 bases of the junction unmatched. CDR3 region: CASSPRTGTYEQYF. For the CDR3, the DNA is TGCGCCAGCAGCCCTCGGACAGGGACCTACGAGCAGTACTTC.

The chain uses TRBV28 and TRBJ1-1; 8 nucleotides agree with TRBD1. Germline V gene lookup returns CDR1 MDHEN and CDR2 SYDVKM. V shed 4 bases, J shed 10 bases, and the junction held 5 bases outside the gene matches. This CDR3 contains 12 residues. The CDR3 DNA reads TGTGCCAGCAGTTGGAACAGGGGGGGAGCTTTCTTT. Its translation: CASSWNRGGAFF.

V usage is TRBV19 and J usage is TRBJ2-7; tentative D call: TRBD2 (6 bases). The ends were cut back, 5 bases at V and 6 bases at J, with 14 bases in the middle. This CDR3 is 13 amino acids long. Germline V gene data show CDR1 as LNHDA and CDR2 as SQIVND (reference sequence). As DNA, the CDR3 is TGTGCCAGTAGTGCGGGGTATGGGTTCGAGCAGTACTTC. This sequence encodes CASSAGYGFEQYF.

V gene TRBV28 combines with J gene TRBJ1-5, with no clear D. The CDR3 sequence is 14 residues long. Germline values: CDR1 MDHEN, CDR2 SYDVKM. V was trimmed by 3 bases and J by 5 bases, leaving 11 bases between them. The CDR3 coding sequence is TGTGCCAGCAGTTTCTCGGTAACCTATCAGCCCCAGCATTTT. Its protein is CASSFSVTYQPQHF.

The gene calls are TRBV7-9 and TRBJ2-7, with 7 bases identical to TRBD1. The CDR3 is made up of 14 amino acids. J was trimmed by 3 bases and V by 4 bases; bases with no gene match: 6. CDR1 and CDR2 from the germline V gene are SEHNR and FQNEAQ (reference sequence). The CDR3 DNA sequence: TGTGCCAGCAGCTACCGGGACAGTAACTACGAGCAGTACTTC. This encodes CASSYRDSNYEQYF.

The gene calls are TRBV2 and TRBJ2-7; D possibly corresponds to TRBD1 (5 bases). The V gene's germline CDR1 is SNHLY and CDR2 FYNNEI. This CDR3 is built from 15 residues. V lost 4 bases, J lost 0 bases, and 13 bases lay in between. CDR3 in DNA: TGTGCCAGCAGTGTAAGAGACAGAGTCTCCTACGAGCAGTACTTC. Encoded protein: CASSVRDRVSYEQYF.

The rearrangement joins TRBV6-1 to TRBJ2-2; tentatively, D is TRBD2 (5 bases). This CDR3 region has 14 residues. Trimming cost V 6 bases and J 4 bases, with 12 bases left between them. Germline V gives CDR1 MNHNS, CDR2 SASEGT. The CDR3 DNA reads TGTGCCAGCAGGAGGGCGGATACCACCGGGGAGCTGTTTTTT. This sequence encodes CASRRADTTGELFF.

The chain carries TRBV9 and TRBJ2-7, with D hard to call. Trimming took off 0 bases at V and 7 bases at J, with 11 bases between the two ends. CDR1 is SGDLS, CDR2 YYNGEE, per germline. The CDR3 consists of 13 residues. This CDR3 is CASSVGGGGEQYF. The CDR3 DNA sequence: TGTGCCAGCAGCGTAGGAGGTGGTGGGGAGCAGTACTTC.

J is TRBJ2-1 and V is TRBV5-1; 15 bases match TRBD2. In germline, CDR1 is SGHRS, CDR2 YFSETQ. The CDR3 consists of 15 residues. V dropped 3 bases and J dropped 7; count of bases not matched to a gene: 2. CDR3 in DNA: TGCGCCAGCAGCTGGACTAGCGGGGGGGGTAATGAGCAGTTCTTC. It translates to CASSWTSGGGNEQFF. The whole variable domain, filled in from reference TRBV5-1 and TRBJ2-1, reads KAGVTQTPRYLIKTRGQQVTLSCSPISGHRSVSWYQQTPGQGLQFLFEYFSETQRNKGNFPGRFSGRQFSNSRSEMNVSTLELGDSALYLCASSWTSGGGNEQFFGPGTRLTVL.

The chain has TRBV5-6 and TRBJ2-7, with 10 bases lining up with TRBD1. V lost 2 bases and J lost 2; bases outside the gene matches: 4. The germline V gene has CDR1 SGHDT and CDR2 YYEEEE. This CDR3 spans 15 amino acids. In DNA, the CDR3 is TGTGCCAGCAGCTTATCCGGGACAGGGGCCTACGAGCAGTACTTC. It codes for CASSLSGTGAYEQYF.

The CDR3 bases are TGTGCCAGCAGTGAGCAGGGAATGTACACTGAAGCTTTCTTT. It specifies CASSEQGMYTEAFF. This chain joins TRBV2 and TRBJ1-1, with D perhaps matching TRBD1 (5 bases). V was pared by 3 bases and J by 3 bases, with 11 bases between. Per germline, CDR1 SNHLY and CDR2 FYNNEI. The CDR3 sequence is 14 residues long.

V gene TRBV19 combines with J gene TRBJ2-7; 8 positions agree with TRBD2. The germline V gene encodes CDR1 LNHDA and CDR2 SQIVND (reference sequence). The CDR3 length is 15 residues. J gave up 3 bases and V 1 base, and 5 bases lay outside the gene matches. As DNA, the CDR3 is TGTGCCAGTAGTATAGGGAGTAGCGGGATCTACGAGCAGTACTTC. This gives the protein CASSIGSSGIYEQYF.

The V and J genes are TRBV12-5 and TRBJ2-3; 13 positions match TRBD2. This CDR3 region has 13 residues. The V segment lost 6 bases and the J segment 8 bases; nucleotides outside the gene matches: 2. Germline lookup yields CDR1 LGHNT and CDR2 FRNRAP. CDR3 sequence reads: CASGGTSGTTQYF. The CDR3 DNA sequence: TGTGCTAGTGGCGGGACTAGCGGGACTACGCAGTATTTT.